This T cell receptor (beta chain) appears in the sequencing data of a study of identical twins (dated by TCRdb to the mid-2010s). Regarding the research as a whole: TCR alpha and beta repertoires from monozygotic twins, unrelated adults of various ages and cord blood were deep-sequenced to test whether fetal clonotypes persist. To rule out contamination, replicate twin experiments were performed at different times with different library preparation protocols. Overall study outcomes, separate from this receptor: Out-of-frame TCR alpha sharing in monozygotic twins was systematically underestimated by recombination models, whereas sharing between unrelated individuals was in agreement with the recombination models. Compared with coincidental sharing between unrelated individuals, an excess of low generation-probability sequences was observed among out-of-frame TCR alpha sequences shared between twins. Zero-insertion analyses could be partly confounded by invariant T cells such as MAIT and iNKT, though diverse VJ usage argued against such confounding for most clonotypes. The excess sharing between twins in beta out-of-frame sequences was weaker because fewer shared sequences reduced the signal-to-noise ratio. Fewer insertions were carried by abundant cord blood beta clonotypes, a similar but weaker trend appeared in young adult naive repertoires, and no such trend appeared in memory repertoires. Because the same donors could not be followed over many years, the conclusions depended on cross-sectional statistical analysis.

This clonotype showed up many times. It lacks a known antigen. Base qualities are not recorded, but no much larger clone differs from it by a single base. The library was made by 5' RACE. Sequenced on an Illumina HiSeq 2000. A universal primer binding site was introduced by template switching, and a unique molecular identifier was present in the final cDNA, enabling accurate counting of TCR cDNA molecules. Specific primers in the conserved constant-segment region were used to synthesize first-strand cDNA for the TCR alpha and beta chains. To control for contamination, each cDNA library was double barcoded with a SMART-Mk sample barcode plus Illumina barcodes. TruSeq adapter sequences along with Illumina sample barcodes were introduced in two successive PCR steps. The Illumina HiSeq platform was used with custom primers to sequence TCR alpha and beta cDNA libraries. In the original analysis: MiGEC processed the raw reads to extract unique molecular identifiers, while MiXCR was used to determine the CDR3 positions. Recombination models were inferred per individual with the repgenHMM and IGoR tools using an EM algorithm. Shared clonotypes were analyzed with the tcR package in R, and sharing was normalized by the product of cloneset sizes. To study raw recombination without the effects of thymic and clonal selection, out-of-frame nonproductive sequences were analyzed. The public reads were quality trimmed at Q25 with fastp and then assembled into clones with MiXCR by TCRdb, keeping productive beta chains. Each record represents a unique CDR3 protein, reported with the most common genes and DNA among its rows. V and J calls and clone size were set by TCRdb, not the authors. In all, the sample holds approximately 620,000 distinct CDR3 sequences, and approximately 9% of those were seen once. Approximately 0.89% of the sample lies in the top ten.

The cysteine opens and the phenylalanine closes a CDR3 of 18 amino acids. The sequence is cut down to CDR3 DNA, 54 bases in frame from base 1. Looking up the germline V gene yields CDR1 LGHNA and CDR2 YSLEER. V is clipped by 1 base and J by 3 bases, and the sequence between their germline boundaries is 18 bases long. Every donor in the study was a healthy Caucasian. The twin cohort consisted of three pairs of female monozygotic twins, all aged roughly 18 to 30 years. Peripheral blood mononuclear cells were used as the source from which RNA for TCR libraries was isolated. In addition, the sample was reused for a study of yellow fever vaccine responses in identical twins. The second paper further reports: According to the authors, in identical twins the way T cells responded to vaccination appeared partly convergent and partly personalized. The study precisely tracked vaccine-responding T cell clones in identical twins.

This sequence originates from a woman aged 18-29 years in good health. The chain is encoded by TRBV4-3 joined to TRBJ2-2; the D region possibly corresponds to TRBD1 (7 bases align). Sequenced input: PBMCs. The CDR3 has the sequence CASSQGRGSTGDTGELFF. The nucleotide sequence reads TGCGCCAGCAGCCAAGGGAGGGGATCCACAGGGGACACCGGGGAGCTGTTTTTT.